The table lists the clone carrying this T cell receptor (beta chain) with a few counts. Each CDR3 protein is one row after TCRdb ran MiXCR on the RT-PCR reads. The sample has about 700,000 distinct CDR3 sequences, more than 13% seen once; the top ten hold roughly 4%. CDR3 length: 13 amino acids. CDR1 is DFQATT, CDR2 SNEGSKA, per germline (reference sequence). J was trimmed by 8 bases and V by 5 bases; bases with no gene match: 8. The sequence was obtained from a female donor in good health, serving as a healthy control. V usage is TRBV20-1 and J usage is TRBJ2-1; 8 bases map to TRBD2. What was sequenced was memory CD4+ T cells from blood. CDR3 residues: CSAAGQREYEQFF. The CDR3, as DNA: TGCAGTGCTGCTGGGCAGCGGGAGTATGAGCAGTTCTTC.